Following are 30 T cell receptor beta chains from one sample sequenced in a study of human T cells and chemical hapten exposure (dated by TCRdb to the early 2020s). The library was obtained by RACE. Instrument on record: NextSeq 500. Using fastp at Q25 and MiXCR, TCRdb reprocessed the public reads and kept productive beta chains. CDR3 protein sequences are deduplicated, and each keeps its most common genes and DNA. The sample table records around 300,000 distinct CDR3 sequences; almost 8% of these occur just once. The top ten hold less than 1.5% of the sample. The time point label on this specimen signifies: pre-sensitization, week 0. Taken with the paper, the label for treatment or condition translates to: therapeutic diphenylcyclopropenone sensitization with weekly scalp DPC. Sequenced here: whole blood, sampled in connection with sensitization to the hapten diphenylcyclopropenone (DPC). The receptors come from a man younger than 35 with alopecia areata. Some clones in this sample may be carry-over from other donors' samples.

In its sample, this clonotype was seen a few times. The J gene is TRBJ1-4, the V gene TRBV12-3 or TRBV12-4; D remains unclear. The V gene lost 1 base and the J gene lost 5 bases, with 11 bases spanning the gap. The CDR3 consists of 15 residues. This CDR3 is CASSLVGGRNEKLFF. For the CDR3, the DNA is TGTGCCAGCAGTTTAGTAGGCGGAAGGAATGAAAAACTGTTTTTT.

In its sample, this clonotype was seen many times. Written as DNA, the CDR3 is TGTGCCACCAGTGATGGACTAGCGGGGGGCAATGAGCAGTTCTTC. This encodes CATSDGLAGGNEQFF. The chain couples TRBV24-1 to TRBJ2-1, with 14 bases fitting TRBD2. Germline CDR1 and CDR2: KGHDR and SFDVKD. This CDR3 comprises 15 residues. V dropped 3 bases and J dropped 6; count of bases not matched to a gene: 0.

Here the CDR3 reads CSARAGSYNSPLHF. The DNA of the CDR3 is TGCAGTGCTAGAGCGGGGTCCTATAATTCACCCCTCCACTTT. V and J are TRBV20-1 and TRBJ1-6; D not resolved. The germline V and J ends were trimmed by 1 base and 1 base, with 5 bases remaining between them. CDR1 and CDR2 (germline): DFQATT, SNEGSKA (reference sequence). This CDR3 is 14 amino acids long.

The chain has TRBV28 and TRBJ2-3, with D perhaps TRBD2 (6 bases). This CDR3 spans 15 amino acids. Germline CDR1 MDHEN, CDR2 SYDVKM. V gave up 8 bases and J gave up 3 bases, with 18 bases separating them. CDR3 sequence: CASLRGWERTDTQYF. Written as DNA, the CDR3 is TGTGCCAGCTTACGGGGGTGGGAGCGGACAGATACGCAGTATTTT.

V and J are TRBV28 and TRBJ1-1; D possibly corresponds to TRBD1 (5 bases). V was trimmed by 2 bases and J by 5 bases, leaving 15 bases between them. Per germline, CDR1 MDHEN and CDR2 SYDVKM. The CDR3 is 15 residues long. The CDR3 nucleotides are TGTGCCAGCAGTTTACTACTATTTGAGGGGACTGAAGCTTTCTTT. Translation gives CASSLLLFEGTEAFF.

There are a few counts of this clonotype. The V gene is TRBV5-1, the J gene TRBJ1-2, with D hard to call. This CDR3 is built from 15 residues. The germline V gene has CDR1 SGHRS and CDR2 YFSETQ. Trimming took off 2 bases at V and 5 bases at J, with 16 bases between the two ends. The CDR3 sequence: CASSLYREASYGYTF. The CDR3 DNA reads TGCGCCAGCAGCTTATACCGGGAGGCCTCTTATGGCTACACCTTC.

This clonotype was detected many times. J is TRBJ2-1 and V is TRBV6-5, with 9 bases fitting TRBD2. CDR3 length equals 15 residues. The germline V gene has CDR1 MNHEY and CDR2 SVGAGI. The trim removed 2 bases at V and 8 bases at J, leaving 7 bases unmatched. The CDR3 DNA reads as TGTGCCAGCAGTTACGATCGCGGGGGGGCATATGAGCAGTTCTTC. Translation gives CASSYDRGGAYEQFF.

This clonotype was counted many times. The V gene is TRBV20-1, the J gene TRBJ1-5, with a tentative D call TRBD1 (6 bases). CDR1 and CDR2 from the germline V gene are DFQATT and SNEGSKA (reference sequence). Trimming removed 4 bases from V and 6 bases from J, with 10 bases in between. The CDR3 runs to 12 residues. The CDR3: CSATGGPQPQHF. The CDR3 nucleotides are TGCAGTGCTACGGGGGGGCCTCAGCCCCAGCATTTT.

This clonotype was observed at least ten times. The chain joins TRBV7-8 to TRBJ1-2; TRBD1 agrees at 12 bases. Germline CDR1 reads SGHVS; CDR2 reads FQNEAQ. The CDR3 spans 17 residues. V shed 5 bases, J shed 2 bases, and the junction held 9 bases outside the gene matches. The CDR3 region is CASSPRGTGGQNYGYTF. The CDR3 region has the DNA TGTGCCAGCAGCCCCCGCGGGACAGGGGGCCAAAACTATGGCTACACCTTC.

The chain has TRBV7-2 and TRBJ1-2, with a weak D call TRBD1 (6 bases). From germline, CDR1 is SGHTA and CDR2 FQGNSA. V gave up 1 base and J gave up 1 base, with 10 bases separating them. The CDR3 consists of 15 residues. The CDR3 DNA reads TGTGCCAGCAGCTTAGGGACAGCGTTTAACTATGGCTACACCTTC. Amino acids: CASSLGTAFNYGYTF. Drawing the rest from reference TRBV7-2 and TRBJ1-2, the complete variable domain is GAGVSQSPSNKVTEKGKDVELRCDPISGHTALYWYRQSLGQGLEFLIYFQGNSAPDKSGLPSDRFSAERTGGSVSTLTIQRTQQEDSAVYLCASSLGTAFNYGYTFGSGTRLTVV.

This clonotype was seen only a few times. The CDR3: CSARVGVGPYSNQPQHF. The DNA of the CDR3 is TGCAGTGCTAGAGTAGGGGTGGGACCCTATAGCAATCAGCCCCAGCATTTT. V gene TRBV20-1 combines with J gene TRBJ1-5, with D possibly being TRBD1 (5 bases). The CDR3 consists of 17 residues. Germline V gene sequence: CDR1 DFQATT, CDR2 SNEGSKA (reference sequence). The V gene lost 1 base and the J gene lost 0 bases, with 16 bases spanning the gap.

This clonotype was seen repeatedly, ten times or more. The chain joins TRBV29-1 to TRBJ2-1, with 10 bases identical to TRBD2. The CDR3 runs 13 residues. Germline CDR1 SQVTM, CDR2 ANQGSEA. With 7 bases clipped from V and 9 bases from J, the junction kept 9 bases outside the gene matches. The CDR3 spells CSATRTSGGEQFF. The DNA of the CDR3 is TGCAGCGCTACCCGGACTAGCGGTGGTGAGCAGTTCTTC.

On this clonotype: Possible read error: a much larger clone is one base away. The chain combines TRBV5-1 with TRBJ1-2, with 7 positions matching TRBD1. V trimming: 3 bases; J trimming: 0 bases; junction bases outside the gene matches: 5. Germline CDR1 is SGHRS and CDR2 is YFSETQ. The CDR3 length is 15 residues. The CDR3 is CASSYPGGSNYGYTF. For the CDR3, the DNA is TGCGCCAGCAGCTACCCAGGGGGGTCTAACTATGGCTACACCTTC.

In its sample, this clonotype was seen many times. The chain couples TRBV12-3 or TRBV12-4 to TRBJ1-5; 9 bases fit TRBD1. This CDR3 is built from 15 residues. Trimming took 6 bases from V and 7 from J; bases not matched to a gene: 10. The CDR3 region is CASRPGGTGNQPQHF. As DNA, the CDR3 is TGTGCCAGCAGACCGGGAGGGACAGGGAACCAGCCCCAGCATTTT.

The sample holds many counts of this clonotype. Written as DNA, the CDR3 is TGTGCCAGCACCCAGGATGGGGGCGATACCTATAATTCACCCCTCCACTTT. Encoded protein: CASTQDGGDTYNSPLHF. J is TRBJ1-6 and V is TRBV6-2 or TRBV6-3; D is possibly TRBD1 (6 bases). The CDR3 length is 17 residues. V lost 7 bases and J 2 bases, leaving 18 bases between the germline ends. Looked up from germline, CDR1 is MNHEY and CDR2 is SVGEGT.

Only a few counts were recorded for this clonotype. The rearrangement links TRBV18 to TRBJ2-7, with 7 bases aligning to TRBD2. The CDR3 has 13 residues. With V trimmed by 3 bases and J by 3 bases, 2 bases remained unmatched. Germline CDR1 KGHSH, CDR2 LQKENI. This chain's CDR3 is CASSPGGNYEQYF. CDR3 coding DNA: TGTGCCAGCTCACCGGGGGGGAACTACGAGCAGTACTTC.

The chain uses TRBV11-1 and TRBJ2-1, with D unresolved. Germline V gives CDR1 SGHAT, CDR2 FQDESV (reference sequence). V was shortened by 5 bases and J by 1 base, with 12 bases between the two germline ends. This CDR3 region has 15 residues. For the CDR3, the DNA is TGTGCCAGCAGCCGTTGCGACGGATCCTACAATGAGCAGTTCTTC. Translated, it gives CASSRCDGSYNEQFF.

The rearrangement joins TRBV15 to TRBJ2-7; TRBD1 aligns across 8 bases. The CDR3 contains 16 residues. With V trimmed by 2 bases and J by 1 base, 7 bases remained unmatched. From germline, CDR1 is LNHNV and CDR2 YYDKDF (reference sequence). Here the CDR3 reads CATSRSRTGSSYEQYV. CDR3 DNA sequence: TGTGCCACCAGCAGATCAAGGACAGGGAGTTCCTACGAGCAGTACGTC.

In this sample, this clonotype turned up a few times. V and J are TRBV6-5 and TRBJ2-3, with 7 nucleotides matching TRBD2. Germline V lookup: CDR1 MNHEY, CDR2 SVGAGI. The CDR3 runs to 12 residues. J was trimmed by 5 bases and V by 8 bases; bases with no gene match: 4. DNA of the CDR3: TGTGCCAGCGGGACGGGAGGAGATACGCAGTATTTT. It codes for CASGTGGDTQYF.

The rearrangement joins TRBV6-5 to TRBJ2-5; a possible D gene is TRBD1 (6 bases). The CDR3 is 14 residues long. Germline V CDR1 and CDR2: MNHEY, SVGAGI. The ends were cut back, 6 bases at V and 5 bases at J, with 16 bases in the middle. The CDR3 region has the DNA TGTGCCAGCAGCCGCAGGGGATCCCTCGAGACCCAGTACTTC. This codes for CASSRRGSLETQYF.

This clonotype was counted a single time. V gene TRBV4-3 combines with J gene TRBJ1-1; D is possibly TRBD1 (6 bases). V gave up 1 base and J gave up 4 bases, with 10 bases separating them. The CDR3 length is 14 residues. The germline V gene has CDR1 LGHNA and CDR2 YSLEER. CDR3 region: CASSQVAGVTEAFF. CDR3 sequence (DNA): TGCGCCAGCAGCCAAGTGGCAGGGGTCACTGAAGCTTTCTTT.

This clonotype was recorded a few times. V is TRBV5-4 and J is TRBJ1-3; TRBD1 might be the D (6 bases). CDR3 length: 15 amino acids. Germline-derived CDR1 and CDR2 are SGHNT and YYREEE (reference sequence). V gave up 1 base and J gave up 2 bases, with 10 bases separating them. The CDR3 protein is CASSLQDSPGNTIYF. The CDR3 DNA reads TGTGCCAGCAGCTTGCAGGACAGCCCTGGAAACACCATATATTTT.

This clonotype was seen a handful of times. The chain recombines TRBV27 with TRBJ2-7, with 11 positions matching TRBD1. V lost 7 bases, J lost 2 bases, and 7 bases stayed unmatched. The CDR3 is 15 residues long. Per the germline V gene, CDR1 is MNHEY and CDR2 is SMNVEV (reference sequence). The CDR3 coding sequence is TGTGCCAGCACTACTCTGGGACAGGGGGCCTACGAGCAGTACTTC. It translates to CASTTLGQGAYEQYF.

This clonotype was observed many times. CDR3 region: CASSLDRPGQGNYGYTF. CDR3 nucleotides: TGTGCCAGCAGCTTAGATCGGCCGGGACAGGGCAACTATGGCTACACCTTC. The chain combines TRBV11-2 with TRBJ1-2, with 9 bases aligning to TRBD1. The CDR3 sequence is 17 residues long. Trimming at V came to 0 bases and at J to 2 bases, leaving 7 bases not matched to a gene. In germline, CDR1 is SGHAT, CDR2 FQNNGV.

The rearrangement links TRBV2 to TRBJ2-3; the D gene is possibly TRBD2 (6 bases). The germline gives CDR1 SNHLY, CDR2 FYNNEI. Trimming cost V 6 bases and J 2 bases, with 12 bases left between them. The CDR3 runs to 14 residues. The CDR3 region has the DNA TGTGCCAGCAGAGATTGGGACTTCACAGATACGCAGTATTTT. Its protein product is CASRDWDFTDTQYF.

The rearrangement joins TRBV20-1 to TRBJ1-6, with a weak D call TRBD1 (6 bases). CDR3 length: 15 residues. CDR1 and CDR2 (germline): DFQATT, SNEGSKA (reference sequence). V was pared by 0 bases and J by 14 bases, with 20 bases between. The DNA for the CDR3 is TGCAGTGCTAGAGATACCGGGATAGGGGGATCGGCCCTCCACTTT. This translates into CSARDTGIGGSALHF.

This clonotype was seen a handful of times. The chain employs TRBV6-2 or TRBV6-3 and TRBJ1-5, with 10 bases identical to TRBD1. V shed 6 bases and J 3 bases; nucleotides not matched to a gene: 5. Germline V lookup: CDR1 MNHEY, CDR2 SVGEGT. CDR3 length: 15 residues. CDR3 in amino acids: CASSWTGGTNQPQHF. CDR3 in DNA: TGTGCCAGCAGCTGGACAGGGGGGACCAATCAGCCCCAGCATTTT.

In this sample, this clonotype turned up many times. The chain couples TRBV7-9 to TRBJ2-1; D is unclear. CDR3 length: 13 residues. The V end was cut by 2 bases, the J end by 6 bases, with 8 bases between. Germline values: CDR1 SEHNR, CDR2 FQNEAQ (reference sequence). The CDR3 is CASSLTSANEQFF. CDR3 sequence (DNA): TGTGCCAGCAGCTTAACATCAGCCAATGAGCAGTTCTTC.

The chain carries TRBV5-1 and TRBJ1-6, with D tentatively TRBD1 (6 bases). Germline V gives CDR1 SGHRS, CDR2 YFSETQ. V was trimmed by 0 bases and J by 8 bases, leaving 12 bases between them. The CDR3 has 15 residues. This chain's CDR3 is CASSLEVGAHSPLHF. The DNA for the CDR3 is TGCGCCAGCAGCTTGGAAGTGGGGGCCCATTCACCCCTCCACTTT. The complete variable domain, with remaining parts taken from reference TRBV5-1 and TRBJ1-6, reads KAGVTQTPRYLIKTRGQQVTLSCSPISGHRSVSWYQQTPGQGLQFLFEYFSETQRNKGNFPGRFSGRQFSNSRSEMNVSTLELGDSALYLCASSLEVGAHSPLHFGNGTRLTVT.

The chain links TRBV29-1 to TRBJ2-2; perhaps TRBD1 as D (5 bases). The V gene lost 5 bases and the J gene lost 6 bases, with 19 bases spanning the gap. The CDR3 is made up of 15 amino acids. Germline lookup yields CDR1 SQVTM and CDR2 ANQGSEA. The DNA of the CDR3 is TGCAGCGTTTTTTCCAAACAGGTACCGCCCGGGGAGCTGTTTTTT. Its protein product is CSVFSKQVPPGELFF.